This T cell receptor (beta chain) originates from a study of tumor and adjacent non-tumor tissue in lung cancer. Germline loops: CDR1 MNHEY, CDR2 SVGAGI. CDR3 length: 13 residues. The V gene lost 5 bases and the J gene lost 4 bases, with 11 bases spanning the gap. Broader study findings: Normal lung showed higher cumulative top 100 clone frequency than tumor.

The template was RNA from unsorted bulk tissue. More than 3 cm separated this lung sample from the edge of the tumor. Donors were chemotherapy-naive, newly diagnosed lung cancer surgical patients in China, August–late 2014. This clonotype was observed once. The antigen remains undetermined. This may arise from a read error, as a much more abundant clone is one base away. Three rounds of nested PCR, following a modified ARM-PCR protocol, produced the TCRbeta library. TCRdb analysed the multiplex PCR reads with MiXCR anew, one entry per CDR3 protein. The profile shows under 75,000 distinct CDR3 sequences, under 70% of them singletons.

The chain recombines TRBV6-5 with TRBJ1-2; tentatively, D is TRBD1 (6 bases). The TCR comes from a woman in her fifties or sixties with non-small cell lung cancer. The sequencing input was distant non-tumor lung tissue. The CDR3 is CASSRSGAYGYTF. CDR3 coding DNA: TGTGCCAGCAGTCGATCGGGGGCCTATGGCTACACCTTC.